One sample yielded the 28 T cell receptor beta chains listed below, sequenced in a study of cytomegalovirus exposure and HLA in healthy donors. With 60 Vbeta and 13 Jbeta primers, the PCR was carried out. Clones were sequenced by immunoSEQ multiplex PCR, and TCRdb holds only the in-frame ones, with some missing. The sample shows roughly 120,000 clones, around 79% of them seen only once. Sequencing was performed on PBMCs. The receptors stem from a woman aged 40 to 49 in good health and CMV-seronegative.

The V gene is TRBV7-2, the J gene TRBJ2-3, with TRBD1 matching over 10 bases. In germline, CDR1 is SGHTA, CDR2 FQGNSA. Trimming removed 5 bases from V and 3 bases from J; junction bases left unmatched: 5. CDR3 length equals 15 residues. CDR3 sequence: CASSPQGQGTDTQYF. The CDR3 region has the DNA TGTGCCAGCAGCCCCCAGGGACAGGGGACAGATACGCAGTATTTT.

The CDR3 sequence: CASGPPGGNEKLFF. CDR3 nucleotide sequence: TGTGCTAGTGGCCCGCCGGGGGGTAATGAAAAACTGTTTTTT. The chain employs TRBV12-5 and TRBJ1-4, with a tentative D call TRBD1 (5 bases). V was shortened by 6 bases and J by 4 bases, with 12 bases between the two germline ends. The germline V gene has CDR1 LGHNT and CDR2 FRNRAP. The CDR3 extends over 14 amino acids.

The V and J genes are TRBV11-1 and TRBJ1-2, with D unresolved. CDR1 is SGHAT and CDR2 is FQDESV in the germline V gene (reference sequence). The CDR3 contains 13 residues. V was clipped by 1 base and J by 4 bases, with 7 bases between them. CDR3 region: CASSLGGRYGYTF. The CDR3 DNA reads as TGTGCCAGCAGCTTAGGTGGCCGCTATGGCTACACCTTC.

V usage is TRBV6-1 and J usage is TRBJ1-1; D gene unclear. The CDR3 runs to 12 residues. Germline V CDR1 and CDR2: MNHNS, SASEGT. CDR3: CAGGIMNTEAFF. CDR3 bases: TGTGCTGGCGGGATTATGAACACTGAAGCTTTCTTT.

This chain links TRBV7-2 with TRBJ2-7; TRBD2 matches 8 bases. Trimming cost V 4 bases and J 0 bases; bases outside gene matches: 8. Germline V gene lookup returns CDR1 SGHTA and CDR2 FQGNSA. This CDR3 region has 16 residues. CDR3 nucleotide sequence: TGTGCCAGCAGCTCCTTAGCGGGGCTAAGCTCCTACGAGCAGTACTTC. The encoded protein is CASSSLAGLSSYEQYF.

V is TRBV6-6 and J is TRBJ2-3, with D tentatively TRBD2 (6 bases). CDR1 MNHNY and CDR2 SVGAGI come from the germline V gene (reference sequence). The CDR3 is made up of 15 amino acids. Trimming pared 6 bases from V and 1 base from J, leaving 14 bases between. CDR3 DNA sequence: TGTGCCAGCAGCCGAGAGGGCGGGGGCACAGATACGCAGTATTTT. Its protein product is CASSREGGGTDTQYF.

The V call is TRBV18, the J call TRBJ2-7; D is possibly TRBD1 (5 bases). Between the trimmed V and J ends, which lost 2 bases and 5 bases, there was a span of 16 bases. The germline V gene has CDR1 KGHSH and CDR2 LQKENI. There are 15 residues in the CDR3. DNA of the CDR3: TGTGCCAGCTCACCATTCGCAGGGTTGTCCCACGAGCAGTACTTC. Amino acid sequence: CASSPFAGLSHEQYF.

This chain joins TRBV19 and TRBJ2-7; tentative D call: TRBD1 (6 bases). V was clipped by 4 bases and J by 7 bases, with 20 bases between them. The CDR3 extends over 15 amino acids. CDR1 LNHDA and CDR2 SQIVND come from the germline V gene (reference sequence). The CDR3 loop is CASSRYRVSRWEQYF. Here the CDR3 DNA reads TGTGCCAGTAGTAGATACAGGGTATCCCGTTGGGAGCAGTACTTC.

This clone has only a few counts. J is TRBJ1-1 and V is TRBV19, with D tentatively TRBD1 (5 bases). The CDR3 length is 14 residues. Germline-derived CDR1 and CDR2 are LNHDA and SQIVND (reference sequence). Trimming pared 8 bases from V and 6 bases from J, leaving 19 bases between. The CDR3 loop is CASGRRGRDAEAFF. The CDR3 DNA reads as TGTGCCAGTGGCCGGCGGGGAAGGGACGCTGAAGCTTTCTTT.

V usage is TRBV28 and J usage is TRBJ1-5; 11 bases are shared with TRBD1. The CDR3 spans 15 residues. V dropped 5 bases and J dropped 11; count of bases not matched to a gene: 11. Germline CDR1 and CDR2: MDHEN and SYDVKM. DNA of the CDR3: TGTGCCAGCAGTCCACGGACAGGGGGCTGGTTATCCCAGCATTTT. Residues: CASSPRTGGWLSQHF. The full variable domain, its missing parts supplied by reference TRBV28 and TRBJ1-5, is DVKVTQSSRYLVKRTGEKVFLECVQDMDHENMFWYRQDPGLGLRLIYFSYDVKMKEKGDIPEGYSVSREKKERFSLILESASTNQTSMYLCASSPRTGGWLSQHFGDGTRLSIL.

CDR3 amino acids: CASSPGRETKNIQYF. DNA of the CDR3: TGTGCCAGCAGCCCAGGGCGAGAAACCAAAAACATTCAGTACTTC. This chain uses TRBV7-2 with TRBJ2-4; maybe TRBD1 (5 bases). Trimming removed 5 bases at V and 2 bases at J, with 13 bases between. From germline, CDR1 is SGHTA and CDR2 FQGNSA. The CDR3 sequence is 15 residues long.

CDR3 region: CAIRGTGGSSSYEQYF. The CDR3 DNA reads TGTGCCATCAGAGGGACAGGGGGAAGCAGCTCCTACGAGCAGTACTTC. The chain employs TRBV10-3 and TRBJ2-7; TRBD1 matches at 11 bases. The CDR3 extends over 16 amino acids. V was clipped by 6 bases and J by 0 bases; unmatched bases: 7. Germline-derived CDR1 and CDR2 are ENHRY and SYGVKD.

The chain is built from TRBV11-2 and TRBJ2-2, with D tentatively TRBD2 (6 bases). The CDR3 covers 15 residues. Germline-derived CDR1 and CDR2 are SGHAT and FQNNGV. V lost 7 bases to trimming and J lost 8 bases, with 20 bases between them. The CDR3 region has the DNA TGTGCCAGCACCCGGGGGTTAAGGTCGCGAGGGGAGCTGTTTTTT. Translating gives CASTRGLRSRGELFF.

This chain links TRBV4-2 with TRBJ1-1; D gene unclear. The germline CDR1 and CDR2 sequences are LGHNA and YNFKEQ. The ends were cut back, 0 bases at V and 6 bases at J, with 14 bases in the middle. The CDR3 covers 15 residues. In DNA, the CDR3 is TGTGCCAGCAGCCAAGAACCCCGGGATAGCGCTGAAGCTTTCTTT. Protein product: CASSQEPRDSAEAFF.

This chain uses TRBV29-1 with TRBJ1-1; D remains unclear. Trimming took off 6 bases at V and 2 bases at J, with 4 bases between the two ends. The CDR3 totals 10 residues. Per germline, CDR1 SQVTM and CDR2 ANQGSEA. The CDR3 loop is CSVRNTEAFF. CDR3 bases: TGCAGCGTCCGTAACACTGAAGCTTTCTTT. The complete variable domain, with remaining parts taken from reference TRBV29-1 and TRBJ1-1, reads SAVISQKPSRDICQRGTSLTIQCQVDSQVTMMFWYRQQPGQSLTLIATANQGSEATYESGFVIDKFPISRPNLTFSTLTVSNMSPEDSSIYLCSVRNTEAFFGQGTRLTVV.

The chain uses TRBV19 and TRBJ1-5, with D possibly matching TRBD1 (6 bases). With 5 bases removed from V and 1 base from J, the gap between germline ends came to 12 bases. Per the germline V gene, CDR1 is LNHDA and CDR2 is SQIVND (reference sequence). The CDR3 consists of 15 residues. The CDR3 DNA sequence: TGTGCCAGTAGTGAACAGGGACTAAGCAATCAGCCCCAGCATTTT. Its protein is CASSEQGLSNQPQHF. Together with reference TRBV19 and TRBJ1-5, the CDR3 gives the full variable domain: DGGITQSPKYLFRKEGQNVTLSCEQNLNHDAMYWYRQDPGQGLRLIYYSQIVNDFQKGDIAEGYSVSREKKESFPLTVTSAQKNPTAFYLCASSEQGLSNQPQHFGDGTRLSIL.

The chain joins TRBV4-3 to TRBJ2-3, with D maybe TRBD1 (5 bases). The CDR3 runs to 19 residues. The germline CDR1 and CDR2 sequences are LGHNA and YSLEER. V gave up 0 bases and J gave up 4 bases, with 23 bases separating them. CDR3 in amino acids: CASSQEYMGTGKWADTQYF. DNA for the CDR3: TGCGCCAGCAGCCAAGAATACATGGGAACAGGAAAGTGGGCAGATACGCAGTATTTT.

Concerning this clone itself: This sample includes further DNA sequences coding for the same CDR3. This sequence joins TRBV19 and TRBJ2-2; 8 bases agree with TRBD1. This CDR3 spans 17 amino acids. V gave up 3 bases and J gave up 4 bases; unmatched junction bases: 10. The germline V gene encodes CDR1 LNHDA and CDR2 SQIVND (reference sequence). The CDR3 loop reads CASSMWTGRSGTGELFF. DNA for the CDR3: TGTGCCAGTAGTATGTGGACAGGGCGTTCAGGCACCGGGGAGCTGTTTTTT.

The chain joins TRBV7-2 to TRBJ2-5, with D perhaps matching TRBD2 (6 bases). The germline V and J ends were trimmed by 6 bases and 5 bases, with 19 bases remaining between them. The CDR3 length is 15 residues. The germline V gene encodes CDR1 SGHTA and CDR2 FQGNSA. CDR3 nucleotide sequence: TGTGCCAGCAGTTATCAGCAGGGACGGGGGGAGACCCAGTACTTC. This codes for CASSYQQGRGETQYF.

V usage is TRBV7-2 and J usage is TRBJ2-2, with 7 bases lining up with TRBD2. The CDR3 sequence is 16 residues long. The V gene's germline CDR1 is SGHTA and CDR2 FQGNSA. Unmatched junction bases numbered 11, after V lost 5 bases and J lost 5 bases. CDR3 sequence (DNA): TGTGCCAGCAGCCGAAATAGCGGGCCGAGGACCGGGGAGCTGTTTTTT. Its translation: CASSRNSGPRTGELFF.

The rearrangement joins TRBV7-2 to TRBJ2-2; TRBD2 might be the D (5 bases). Germline V lookup: CDR1 SGHTA, CDR2 FQGNSA. The CDR3 sequence is 15 residues long. The V and J ends lost 1 base and 1 base respectively, with 7 bases between them. This CDR3 is CASSLVSENTGELFF. CDR3 in DNA: TGTGCCAGCAGCTTAGTTAGCGAGAACACCGGGGAGCTGTTTTTT.

The chain has TRBV6-6 and TRBJ2-3; 8 bases fit TRBD1. CDR3 size: 13 residues. The germline CDR1 and CDR2 sequences are MNHNY and SVGAGI (reference sequence). J gave up 3 bases and V 6 bases, and 2 bases lay outside the gene matches. The CDR3: CASRGQETDTQYF. CDR3 nucleotide sequence: TGTGCCAGCAGGGGACAGGAGACAGATACGCAGTATTTT.

This CDR3 reads CASRGDNSYEQYF. The CDR3 bases are TGTGCCAGCAGGGGGGACAATTCCTACGAGCAGTACTTC. The V gene is TRBV2, the J gene TRBJ2-7; D perhaps matches TRBD1 (6 bases). The germline CDR1 and CDR2 sequences are SNHLY and FYNNEI. V lost 6 bases, J lost 1 base, and 10 bases lay in between. The CDR3 loop spans 13 amino acids. Drawing the rest from reference TRBV2 and TRBJ2-7, the complete variable domain is EPEVTQTPSHQVTQMGQEVILRCVPISNHLYFYWYRQILGQKVEFLVSFYNNEISEKSEIFDDQFSVERPDGSNFTLKIRSTKLEDSAMYFCASRGDNSYEQYFGPGTRLTVT.

This chain links TRBV5-6 with TRBJ1-6, with TRBD1 as a possible D gene (5 bases). The V gene's germline CDR1 is SGHDT and CDR2 YYEEEE. The V end was cut by 1 base, the J end by 10 bases, with 15 bases between. CDR3 size: 15 residues. The CDR3 DNA sequence: TGTGCCAGCAGCTTGTACGGCCAGGGTGAGTCACCCCTCCACTTT. Protein: CASSLYGQGESPLHF.

The chain links TRBV25-1 to TRBJ2-3; 7 bases line up with TRBD2. The CDR3 loop spans 14 amino acids. Germline CDR1 and CDR2: MGHDK and SYGVNS. J was trimmed by 6 bases and V by 1 base; bases with no gene match: 4. The CDR3: CASSESAGGDTQYF. DNA of the CDR3: TGTGCCAGCAGTGAATCCGCCGGGGGGGATACGCAGTATTTT.

The genes are TRBV11-1 and TRBJ2-3; 9 bases match TRBD2. CDR1 SGHAT and CDR2 FQDESV come from the germline V gene (reference sequence). The CDR3 covers 17 residues. V lost 5 bases and J lost 0; bases outside the gene matches: 9. In nucleotides, the CDR3 is TGTGCCAGCAGCCCGGGGGGGCGGGGGGGAAGCACAGATACGCAGTATTTT. Protein: CASSPGGRGGSTDTQYF.

The chain is built from TRBV9 and TRBJ1-1; 9 bases line up with TRBD1. CDR1 and CDR2 (germline): SGDLS, YYNGEE. V lost 3 bases and J lost 4; bases outside the gene matches: 4. The CDR3 length is 14 residues. CDR3 in amino acids: CASSAQGAATEAFF. The DNA for the CDR3 is TGTGCCAGCAGCGCACAGGGGGCCGCCACTGAAGCTTTCTTT.

This clone is medium-sized (0.01 to 0.1%) in the sample. This chain joins TRBV19 and TRBJ1-6; maybe TRBD1 (6 bases). The CDR3 is made up of 14 amino acids. V lost 11 bases, J lost 9 bases, and 20 bases lay in between. Germline CDR1 LNHDA, CDR2 SQIVND (reference sequence). The CDR3 loop is CASTWGRGGSPLHF. The DNA for the CDR3 is TGTGCCTCCACGTGGGGCAGGGGTGGTTCACCCCTCCACTTT.